The T cell receptor beta chain under discussion was sequenced for a study of beta chain features in type 1 diabetes. Findings of the study overall: In comparison with healthy donors, patients had naive, central memory and Treg TCRB repertoires that appeared more similar. PCR might favor shorter templates, equally in patients and controls. Patients with Type 1 diabetes showed moderately but significantly shorter TCRB CDR3s in all four CD4+ subsets. Researchers could not determine here whether HLA type influences TCRB rearrangement.

The whole isolated RNA underwent reverse transcription, so sequencing captured expressed TCRB transcripts. The protocol was immunoSEQ multiplex PCR, while the TCRdb copy is restricted to in-frame clones and leaves out a portion. The table lists approximately 170,000 clones, about 7.9% of them singletons. Comment on this clone: Its target is unknown.

This clonotype originated in a man aged 18 to 29 with type 1 diabetes. The specimen sequenced was central memory CD4+ T cells from blood.

In DNA, the CDR3 is TGTGCCAGCACCCCCTCTAAGGCGGGGCAAGAGACCCAGTACTTC. This codes for CASTPSKAGQETQYF. The J gene is TRBJ2-5, the V gene TRBV7-9; tentatively, D is TRBD2 (6 bases). V was clipped by 7 bases and J by 2 bases, with 17 bases between them. CDR1 and CDR2 (germline): SEHNR, FQNEAQ (reference sequence). This CDR3 spans 15 amino acids.